This T cell receptor (beta chain) originates from a study of CD8 T cells in Susac syndrome. Germline V CDR1 and CDR2: SGDLS, YYNGEE. Trimming cost V 4 bases and J 2 bases; bases outside gene matches: 8. CDR3 size: 15 residues. Study-wide findings and caveats: As acknowledged by the study, its TCR sequencing and HLA analysis included a relatively small number of individuals.

In the case of this clonotype: Antigen specificity is unknown.

A quantity of roughly 0.5 to 1 ug RNA underwent reverse transcription using random hexamers. A single record per CDR3 protein comes from TCRdb applying MiXCR to the immunoSEQ multiplex PCR reads. The sample has more than 130,000 distinct CDR3 sequences, 94% seen once. This chain joins TRBV9 and TRBJ1-2; 7 bases fit TRBD1. This clonotype originated in a human donor in good health. The sample taken for sequencing was CD8+ T cells from PBMCs. In DNA form, the CDR3 reads TGTGCCAGCAGCATTAACTCAGGGGGAAACTATGGCTACACCTTC. It yields the protein CASSINSGGNYGYTF.